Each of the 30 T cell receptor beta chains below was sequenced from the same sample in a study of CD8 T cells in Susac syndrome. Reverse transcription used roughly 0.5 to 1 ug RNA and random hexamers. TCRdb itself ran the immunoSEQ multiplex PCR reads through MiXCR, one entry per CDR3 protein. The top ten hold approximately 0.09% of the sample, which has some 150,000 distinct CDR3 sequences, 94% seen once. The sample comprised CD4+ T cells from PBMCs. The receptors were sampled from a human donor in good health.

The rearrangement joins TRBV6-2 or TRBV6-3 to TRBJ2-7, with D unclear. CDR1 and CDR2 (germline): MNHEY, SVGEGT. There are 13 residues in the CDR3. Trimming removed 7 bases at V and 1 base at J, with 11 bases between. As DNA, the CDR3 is TGTGCCAGCATCCAGAGAGATTCCTACGAGCAGTACTTC. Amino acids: CASIQRDSYEQYF.

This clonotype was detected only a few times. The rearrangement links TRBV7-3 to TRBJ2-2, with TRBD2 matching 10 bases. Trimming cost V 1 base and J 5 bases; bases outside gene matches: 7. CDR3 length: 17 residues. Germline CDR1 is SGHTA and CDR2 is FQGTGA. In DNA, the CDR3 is TGTGCCAGCAGCTTAAGCCCACCGGGACTAGCGACCGGGGAGCTGTTTTTT. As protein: CASSLSPPGLATGELFF.

The CDR3 protein is CATSRDWPYNEQFF. In DNA, the CDR3 is TGTGCCACCAGCAGAGATTGGCCCTACAATGAGCAGTTCTTC. This chain uses TRBV15 with TRBJ2-1; D not resolved. V lost 0 bases and J lost 2, with 5 bases in between. The CDR3 runs 14 residues. Germline loops: CDR1 LNHNV, CDR2 YYDKDF (reference sequence).

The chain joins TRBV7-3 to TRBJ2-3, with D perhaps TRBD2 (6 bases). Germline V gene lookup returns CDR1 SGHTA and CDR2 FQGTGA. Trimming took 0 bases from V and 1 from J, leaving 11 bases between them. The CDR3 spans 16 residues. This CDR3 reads CASSLTPGLGTDTQYF. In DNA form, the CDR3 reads TGTGCCAGCAGCTTAACTCCGGGACTTGGCACAGATACGCAGTATTTT.

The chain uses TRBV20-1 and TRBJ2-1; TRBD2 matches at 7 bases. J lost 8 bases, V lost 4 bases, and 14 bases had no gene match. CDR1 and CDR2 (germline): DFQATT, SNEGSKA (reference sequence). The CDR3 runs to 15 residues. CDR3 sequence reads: CSAISLAKSGYEQFF. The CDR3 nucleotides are TGCAGTGCTATCTCACTAGCGAAGTCTGGATATGAGCAGTTCTTC.

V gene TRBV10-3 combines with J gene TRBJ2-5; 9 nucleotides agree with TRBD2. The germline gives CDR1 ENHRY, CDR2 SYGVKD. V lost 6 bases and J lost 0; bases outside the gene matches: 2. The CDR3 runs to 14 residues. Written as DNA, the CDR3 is TGTGCCATCAGAAGCGGGAGGAACCAAGAGACCCAGTACTTC. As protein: CAIRSGRNQETQYF.

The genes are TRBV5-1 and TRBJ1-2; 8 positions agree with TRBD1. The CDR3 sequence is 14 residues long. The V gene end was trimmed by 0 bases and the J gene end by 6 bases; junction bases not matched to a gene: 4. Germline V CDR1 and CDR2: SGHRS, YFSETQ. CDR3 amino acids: CASSLGQGSNGYTF. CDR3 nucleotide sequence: TGCGCCAGCAGCTTGGGACAGGGGAGCAATGGCTACACCTTC.

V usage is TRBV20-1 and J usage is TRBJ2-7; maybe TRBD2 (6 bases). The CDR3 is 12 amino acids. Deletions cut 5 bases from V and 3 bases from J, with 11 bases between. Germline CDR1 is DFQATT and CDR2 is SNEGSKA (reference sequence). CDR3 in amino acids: CSAPGTFYEQYF. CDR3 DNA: TGCAGTGCTCCCGGGACTTTCTACGAGCAGTACTTC.

The CDR3 loop is CASRGPRQGYTGELFF. As DNA, the CDR3 is TGTGCCAGTAGAGGCCCCCGACAGGGATACACCGGGGAGCTGTTTTTT. V and J are TRBV19 and TRBJ2-2, with 7 bases aligning to TRBD1. This CDR3 contains 16 residues. Germline CDR1 LNHDA, CDR2 SQIVND (reference sequence). V lost 6 bases and J lost 3; bases outside the gene matches: 10.

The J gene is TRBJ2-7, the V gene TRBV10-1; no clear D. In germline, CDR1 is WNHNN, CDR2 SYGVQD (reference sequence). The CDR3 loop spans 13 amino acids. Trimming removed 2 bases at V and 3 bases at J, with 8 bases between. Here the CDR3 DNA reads TGCGCCAGCAGTGAGGGGGATAACTACGAGCAGTACTTC. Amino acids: CASSEGDNYEQYF.

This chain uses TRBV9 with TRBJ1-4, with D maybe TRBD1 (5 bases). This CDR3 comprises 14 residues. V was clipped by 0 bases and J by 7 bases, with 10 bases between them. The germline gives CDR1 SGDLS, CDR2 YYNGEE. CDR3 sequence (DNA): TGTGCCAGCAGCGTAGGGGGCAGACTTGAAAAACTGTTTTTT. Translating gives CASSVGGRLEKLFF. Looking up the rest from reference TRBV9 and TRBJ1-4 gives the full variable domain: DSGVTQTPKHLITATGQRVTLRCSPRSGDLSVYWYQQSLDQGLQFLIQYYNGEERAKGNILERFSAQQFPDLHSELNLSSLELGDSALYFCASSVGGRLEKLFFGSGTQLSVL.

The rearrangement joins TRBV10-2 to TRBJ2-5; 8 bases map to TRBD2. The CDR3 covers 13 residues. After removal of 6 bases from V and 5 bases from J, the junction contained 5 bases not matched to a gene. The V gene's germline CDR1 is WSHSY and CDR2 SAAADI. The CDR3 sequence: CASRELAEETQYF. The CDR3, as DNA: TGCGCCAGCAGGGAACTAGCGGAGGAGACCCAGTACTTC.

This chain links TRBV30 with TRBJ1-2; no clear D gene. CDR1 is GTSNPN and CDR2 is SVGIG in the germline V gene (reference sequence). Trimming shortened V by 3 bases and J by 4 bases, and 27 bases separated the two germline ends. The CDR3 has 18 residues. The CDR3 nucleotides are TGTGCCTGGAGCTCCATAACCGGGTCCCTGCTGGTTCGCTATGGCTACACCTTC. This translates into CAWSSITGSLLVRYGYTF.

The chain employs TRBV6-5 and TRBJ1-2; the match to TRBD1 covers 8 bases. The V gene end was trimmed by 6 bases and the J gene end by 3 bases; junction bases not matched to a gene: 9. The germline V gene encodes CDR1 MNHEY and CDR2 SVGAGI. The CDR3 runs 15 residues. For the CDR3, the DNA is TGTGCCAGCAGGGGAACAGGGGGATTCCACTATGGCTACACCTTC. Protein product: CASRGTGGFHYGYTF.

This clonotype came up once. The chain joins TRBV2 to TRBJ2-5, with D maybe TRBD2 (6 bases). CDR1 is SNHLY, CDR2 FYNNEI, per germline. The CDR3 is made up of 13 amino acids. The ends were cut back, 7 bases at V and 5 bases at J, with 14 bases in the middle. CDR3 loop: CASNPGGPETQYF. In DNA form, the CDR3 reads TGTGCCAGCAACCCAGGAGGGCCGGAGACCCAGTACTTC.

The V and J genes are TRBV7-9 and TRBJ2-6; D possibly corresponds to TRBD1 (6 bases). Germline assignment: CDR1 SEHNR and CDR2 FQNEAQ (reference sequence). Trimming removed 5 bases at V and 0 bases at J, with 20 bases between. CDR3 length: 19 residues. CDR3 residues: CASSLPQGRTDSGANVLTF. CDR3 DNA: TGTGCCAGCAGCCTCCCCCAGGGGCGAACTGACTCTGGGGCCAACGTCCTGACTTTC.

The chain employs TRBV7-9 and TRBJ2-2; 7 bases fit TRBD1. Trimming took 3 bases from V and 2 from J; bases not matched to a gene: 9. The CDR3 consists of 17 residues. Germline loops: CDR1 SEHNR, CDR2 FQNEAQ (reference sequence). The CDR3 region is CASSFATGVLNTGELFF. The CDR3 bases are TGTGCCAGCAGCTTCGCAACAGGGGTCCTTAACACCGGGGAGCTGTTTTTT.

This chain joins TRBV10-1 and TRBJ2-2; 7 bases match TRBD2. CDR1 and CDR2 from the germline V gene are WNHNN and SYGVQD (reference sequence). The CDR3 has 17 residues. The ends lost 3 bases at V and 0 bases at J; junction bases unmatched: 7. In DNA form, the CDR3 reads TGCGCCAGCAGTGATATCGGACTAGTGCCGAACACCGGGGAGCTGTTTTTT. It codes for CASSDIGLVPNTGELFF.

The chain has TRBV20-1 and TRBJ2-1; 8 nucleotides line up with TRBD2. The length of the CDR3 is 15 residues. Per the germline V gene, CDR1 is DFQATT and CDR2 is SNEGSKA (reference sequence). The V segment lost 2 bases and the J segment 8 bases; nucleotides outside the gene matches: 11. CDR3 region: CSARTGTSGIDEQFF. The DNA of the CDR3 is TGCAGTGCTAGAACCGGGACTAGTGGGATCGATGAGCAGTTCTTC.

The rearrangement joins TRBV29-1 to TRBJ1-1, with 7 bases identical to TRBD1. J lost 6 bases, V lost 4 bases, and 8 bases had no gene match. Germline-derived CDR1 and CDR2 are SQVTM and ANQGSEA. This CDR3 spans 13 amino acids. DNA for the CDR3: TGCAGCGTTGTGAAGGGGGCGGTGGCTGAAGCTTTCTTT. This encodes CSVVKGAVAEAFF.

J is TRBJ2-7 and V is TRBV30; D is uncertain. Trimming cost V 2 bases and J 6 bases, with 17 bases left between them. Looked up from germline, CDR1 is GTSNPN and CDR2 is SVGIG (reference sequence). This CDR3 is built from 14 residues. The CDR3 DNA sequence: TGTGCCTGGAGTCCATCGAGACGCGCAGGCGAGCAGTACTTC. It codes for CAWSPSRRAGEQYF. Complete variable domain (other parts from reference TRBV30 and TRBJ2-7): SQTIHQWPATLVQPVGSPLSLECTVEGTSNPNLYWYRQAAGRGLQLLFYSVGIGQISSEVPQNLSASRPQDRQFILSSKKLLLSDSGFYLCAWSPSRRAGEQYFGPGTRLTVT.

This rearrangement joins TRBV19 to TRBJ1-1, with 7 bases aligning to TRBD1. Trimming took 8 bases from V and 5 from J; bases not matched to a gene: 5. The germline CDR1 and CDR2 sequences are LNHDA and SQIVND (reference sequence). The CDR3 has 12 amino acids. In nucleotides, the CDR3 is TGTGCCAGTTTTGACAGGGAGACTGAAGCTTTCTTT. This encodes CASFDRETEAFF.

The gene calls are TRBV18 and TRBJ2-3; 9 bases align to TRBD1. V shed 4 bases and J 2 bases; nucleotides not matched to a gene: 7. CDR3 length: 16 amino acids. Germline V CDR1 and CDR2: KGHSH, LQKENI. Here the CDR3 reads CASSHGTGRVTDTQYF. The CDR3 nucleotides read TGTGCCAGCTCACACGGGACAGGGAGAGTCACAGATACGCAGTATTTT.

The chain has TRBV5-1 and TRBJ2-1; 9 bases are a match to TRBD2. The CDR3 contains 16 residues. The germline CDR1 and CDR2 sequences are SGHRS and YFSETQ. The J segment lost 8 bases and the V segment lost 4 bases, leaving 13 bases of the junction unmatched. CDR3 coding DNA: TGCGCCAGCAGCACCGATGGAGCGGGAGGCCCTTATGAGCAGTTCTTC. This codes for CASSTDGAGGPYEQFF. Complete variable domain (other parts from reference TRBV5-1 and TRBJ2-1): KAGVTQTPRYLIKTRGQQVTLSCSPISGHRSVSWYQQTPGQGLQFLFEYFSETQRNKGNFPGRFSGRQFSNSRSEMNVSTLELGDSALYLCASSTDGAGGPYEQFFGPGTRLTVL.

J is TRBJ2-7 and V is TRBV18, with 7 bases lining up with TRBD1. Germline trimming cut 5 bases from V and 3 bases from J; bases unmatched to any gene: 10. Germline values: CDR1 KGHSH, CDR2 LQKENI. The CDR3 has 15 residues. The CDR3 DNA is TGTGCCAGCTCAAGGGGGCCCACGGACATCTACGAGCAGTACTTC. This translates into CASSRGPTDIYEQYF.

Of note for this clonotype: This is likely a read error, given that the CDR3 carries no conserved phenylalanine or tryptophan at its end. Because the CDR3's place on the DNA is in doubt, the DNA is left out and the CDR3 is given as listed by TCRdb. The CDR3 spells CASSYSTEEERVVI. The chain has TRBV6-2 or TRBV6-3 and TRBJ2-1; whether TRBD2, the table's D call, matches the DNA was not checked. Germline V CDR1 and CDR2: MNHEY, SVGEGT. The CDR3 is 14 amino acids in total, end residues counted.

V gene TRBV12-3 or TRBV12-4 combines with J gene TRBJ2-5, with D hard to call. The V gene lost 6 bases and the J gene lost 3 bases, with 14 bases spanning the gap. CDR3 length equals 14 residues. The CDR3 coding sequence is TGTGCCAGCAGCTCCGTGGCCCCGGAAGAGACCCAGTACTTC. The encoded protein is CASSSVAPEETQYF.

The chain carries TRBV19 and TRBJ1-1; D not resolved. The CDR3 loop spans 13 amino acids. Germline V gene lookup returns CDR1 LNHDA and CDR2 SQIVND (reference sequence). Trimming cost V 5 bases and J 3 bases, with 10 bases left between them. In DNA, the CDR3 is TGTGCCAGTAGTTCTCCGAGGGACACTGAAGCTTTCTTT. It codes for CASSSPRDTEAFF.

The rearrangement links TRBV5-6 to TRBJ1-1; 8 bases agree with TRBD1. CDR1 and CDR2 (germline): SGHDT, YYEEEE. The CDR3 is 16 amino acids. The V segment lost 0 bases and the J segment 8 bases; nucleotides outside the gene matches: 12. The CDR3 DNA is TGTGCCAGCAGCTTGGCGCTAACAGGGGGGTTGGAAGAAGCTTTCTTT. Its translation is CASSLALTGGLEEAFF.

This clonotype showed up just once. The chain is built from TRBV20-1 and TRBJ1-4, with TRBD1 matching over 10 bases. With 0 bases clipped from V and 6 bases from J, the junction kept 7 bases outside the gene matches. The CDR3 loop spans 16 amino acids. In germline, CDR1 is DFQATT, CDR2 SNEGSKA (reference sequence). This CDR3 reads CSARDLYGTGDEKLFF. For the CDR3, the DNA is TGCAGTGCTAGAGATTTATACGGGACAGGGGATGAAAAACTGTTTTTT.